This T cell receptor beta chain was captured by sequencing in a study of sequential checkpoint blockade in melanoma. Turning to the study itself: After both sequences, patients received maintenance nivolumab. Study outcomes and limitations: About 30 times likelier clinical benefit followed increased tumor T-cell fraction and clonality. Pretreatment TIL clonality tracked with response in the nivolumab-first arm.

CDR1 and CDR2 from the germline V gene are KGHSY and FQNENV. This CDR3 has 16 amino acids. Trimming removed 5 bases from V and 0 bases from J; junction bases left unmatched: 4. Only in-frame clones appear in the TCRdb table, and some are missing; sequencing was by immunoSEQ multiplex PCR. The sample shows 2,000 to 2,500 clones, roughly 19% of them seen only once. Treatment of the sample: randomized to nivolumab then ipilimumab (arm A) or the reverse (arm B). About this clone: As yet, its antigen is unknown.

Sample: tumor tissue (inferred from file names), taken from a patient given nivolumab and ipilimumab in sequence. V is TRBV16 and J is TRBJ2-1; the match to TRBD2 covers 10 bases. This receptor was obtained from a human donor with melanoma. The chain's CDR3 is CASSGPSGSSYNEQFF. CDR3 DNA: TGTGCCAGCAGCGGACCTAGCGGGAGCTCCTACAATGAGCAGTTCTTC.